This T cell receptor (beta chain) appears in the sequencing data of a study of cytomegalovirus exposure and HLA in healthy donors. About this clone itself: Its cognate antigen is unknown.

In the PCR, 60 Vbeta and 13 Jbeta primers were used. TCRdb's copy holds only in-frame clones and misses some; the assay was immunoSEQ multiplex PCR. Among fewer than 90,000 clones listed, over 75% were seen once. The germline V gene encodes CDR1 WNHNN and CDR2 SYGVQD (reference sequence). Trimming took 5 bases from V and 0 from J, leaving 8 bases between them. The length of the CDR3 is 14 residues. Study observations and caveats: A later analysis associated roughly 15,000 TCR beta sequences with HLA alleles at a 0.05 false discovery rate.

This chain joins TRBV10-1 and TRBJ1-5; D unresolved. This clonotype was obtained from a female donor in good health and CMV-seronegative. The sequencing sample was made of PBMCs. DNA for the CDR3: TGCGCCAGCAGTCCCGGGAATAGCAATCAGCCCCAGCATTTT. It codes for CASSPGNSNQPQHF.